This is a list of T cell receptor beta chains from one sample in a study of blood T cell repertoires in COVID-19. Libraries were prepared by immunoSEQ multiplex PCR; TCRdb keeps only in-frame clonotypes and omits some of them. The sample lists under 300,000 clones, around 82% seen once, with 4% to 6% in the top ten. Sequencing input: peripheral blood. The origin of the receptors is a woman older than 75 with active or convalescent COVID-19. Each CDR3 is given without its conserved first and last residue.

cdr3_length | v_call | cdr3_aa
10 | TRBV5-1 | ASSFDRDGYT
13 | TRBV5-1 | ASSLGGGNTGELF
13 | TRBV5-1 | ASSLAGQGWRGYT
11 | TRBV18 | ASSVLDRGGYT
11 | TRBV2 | ASTGVAGNEQF
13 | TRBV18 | ASSPGTGGNQPQH
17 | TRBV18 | ASSPNRVPGQGGTDTQY
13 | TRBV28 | ASSPRGQANYEQY
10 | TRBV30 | AWNGHNYGYT
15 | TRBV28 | ASSLGSLTRGNSPLH
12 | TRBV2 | ASREQGAGEKLF